One and the same sample provided the 11 T cell receptor beta chains below, sequenced in a study of blood T cell repertoires in COVID-19. TCRdb's copy holds only in-frame clones and misses some; the assay was immunoSEQ multiplex PCR. The table shows more than 95,000 clones, with 70% to 80% occurring only once. The sequenced sample consisted of peripheral blood. These receptors were collected from a man between 70 and 80 years old with acute or convalescent COVID-19.

The gene calls are TRBV7-2 and TRBJ2-1, with 8 positions matching TRBD2. This CDR3 region has 16 residues. In germline, CDR1 is SGHTA, CDR2 FQGNSA. V dropped 5 bases and J dropped 4; count of bases not matched to a gene: 10. As DNA, the CDR3 is TGTGCCAGCAGCACTACCATAGCGGGGAGTTACAATGAGCAGTTCTTC. Encoded protein: CASSTTIAGSYNEQFF. Supplemented by reference TRBV7-2 and TRBJ2-1, the full variable domain reads GAGVSQSPSNKVTEKGKDVELRCDPISGHTALYWYRQSLGQGLEFLIYFQGNSAPDKSGLPSDRFSAERTGGSVSTLTIQRTQQEDSAVYLCASSTTIAGSYNEQFFGPGTRLTVL.

This sequence joins TRBV27 and TRBJ2-7, with 12 bases matching TRBD2. The junction had 11 bases not matched to a gene; V was cut back by 4 bases and J by 4 bases. The CDR3 is 17 amino acids. Germline loops: CDR1 MNHEY, CDR2 SMNVEV (reference sequence). In DNA form, the CDR3 reads TGTGCCAGCAGTTCCAACCTTCTAGCGGGAGGGCCGTACGAGCAGTACTTC. Protein sequence: CASSSNLLAGGPYEQYF.

The CDR3 bases are TGTGCCAGCAGCCCGGACAGGGCTAATTCACCCCTCCACTTT. Its protein product is CASSPDRANSPLHF. The rearrangement uses TRBV6-4 and TRBJ1-6; 8 nucleotides agree with TRBD1. The J segment lost 6 bases and the V segment lost 6 bases, leaving 4 bases of the junction unmatched. Germline V gene sequence: CDR1 MRHNA, CDR2 SNTAGT. The CDR3 runs 14 residues.

The chain has TRBV7-9 and TRBJ2-1; 7 bases match TRBD1. Losses at the gene ends were 5 bases for V and 6 bases for J; bases not matched to a gene: 19. Germline V gives CDR1 SEHNR, CDR2 FQNEAQ (reference sequence). The CDR3 runs to 18 residues. CDR3 residues: CASSLNLYLTGWFNEQFF. The CDR3 nucleotides read TGTGCCAGCAGCCTAAACTTATATCTGACAGGGTGGTTCAATGAGCAGTTCTTC.

V usage is TRBV27 and J usage is TRBJ1-4; 8 bases match TRBD1. With V trimmed by 5 bases and J by 7 bases, 6 bases remained unmatched. Germline CDR1 MNHEY, CDR2 SMNVEV (reference sequence). This CDR3 spans 14 amino acids. The CDR3 DNA follows: TGTGCCAGCAGTCAGGGGGCGCGGGGTGAAAAACTGTTTTTT. The encoded protein is CASSQGARGEKLFF.

This clone has only a few counts. An end of the junction differs from the germline gene, which may be a read error. The rearrangement joins TRBV11-2 to TRBJ1-6; D perhaps matches TRBD1 (6 bases). CDR1 is SGHAT, CDR2 FQNNGV, per germline. CDR3 size: 18 residues. The CDR3 sequence is CASNLPSGGRSYNSPLHF. The DNA for the CDR3 is TGTGCCAGCAACTTACCCTCGGGGGGCCGATCCTATAATTCACCCCTCCACTTT.

The chain carries TRBV28 and TRBJ1-6; weak D call: TRBD1 (6 bases). CDR1 is MDHEN and CDR2 is SYDVKM in the germline V gene. This CDR3 is 16 amino acids long. The V gene lost 3 bases and the J gene lost 5 bases, with 14 bases spanning the gap. The CDR3 coding sequence is TGTGCCAGCAGTTTTGCACAGGGCCTGGATAATTCACCCCTCCACTTT. Translation gives CASSFAQGLDNSPLHF.

This chain uses TRBV10-1 with TRBJ2-7; maybe TRBD1 (7 bases). V gave up 9 bases and J gave up 7 bases, with 13 bases separating them. The CDR3 covers 11 residues. Germline CDR1 is WNHNN and CDR2 is SYGVQD (reference sequence). This CDR3 reads CASIQGREQYF. The CDR3 DNA reads TGCGCCAGTATACAGGGGAGGGAGCAGTACTTC.

In this sample, this clone turned up once. This chain links TRBV30 with TRBJ1-3; unclear D gene. Germline-derived CDR1 and CDR2 are GTSNPN and SVGIG (reference sequence). This CDR3 has 13 amino acids. Deletions cut 2 bases from V and 2 bases from J, with 7 bases between. CDR3 sequence (DNA): TGTGCCTGGAGTTTGGTAGCTGGAAACACCATATATTTT. It specifies CAWSLVAGNTIYF.

This chain links TRBV7-8 with TRBJ2-7; 8 bases are shared with TRBD2. V shed 5 bases, J shed 3 bases, and the junction held 9 bases outside the gene matches. In germline, CDR1 is SGHVS, CDR2 FQNEAQ. This CDR3 contains 15 residues. In nucleotides, the CDR3 is TGTGCCAGCAGCCTCCAACTAGCGGAGTTCTACGAGCAGTACTTC. Residues: CASSLQLAEFYEQYF.

This chain joins TRBV7-2 and TRBJ2-1; possible D gene TRBD2, 5 bases. From germline, CDR1 is SGHTA and CDR2 FQGNSA. V lost 1 base to trimming and J lost 8 bases, with 9 bases between them. This CDR3 has 13 residues. The CDR3 reads CASSLEAGYEQFF. CDR3 DNA sequence: TGTGCCAGCAGCTTAGAGGCGGGCTATGAGCAGTTCTTC.